This passage covers 29 T cell receptor beta chains from one sample sequenced in a study of T cells in localized non-small cell lung cancer (dated by TCRdb to 2020 to 2021). The library relied on the immunoSEQ multiplex PCR assay. TCRdb limited this immuneACCESS table to in-frame rearrangements with V and J called. A share of clones is missing; checked studies link under half to unresolved V genes, and the rest is unexplained. This sample comprises approximately 30,000 clones, roughly 89% of them detected only once. Of the sample, 2.5% to 3% falls within the top ten clones. The sequencing used peripheral blood, collected before any cancer treatment. These receptors all stem from a woman aged 18-49 years with stage I lung adenocarcinoma.

V gene TRBV28 combines with J gene TRBJ2-3, with D unresolved. Trimming cost V 5 bases and J 4 bases, with 10 bases left between them. Germline-derived CDR1 and CDR2 are MDHEN and SYDVKM. There are 13 residues in the CDR3. Here the CDR3 reads CASSSDLADTQYF. The CDR3 coding sequence is TGTGCCAGCAGTAGCGATCTAGCAGATACGCAGTATTTT.

The rearrangement uses TRBV7-3 and TRBJ2-2; 8 positions match TRBD1. CDR1 is SGHTA, CDR2 FQGTGA, per germline. The CDR3 spans 15 residues. J gave up 6 bases and V 5 bases, and 8 bases lay outside the gene matches. In nucleotides, the CDR3 is TGTGCCAGCAGCCGGGGGACAGGAGACGCCGGGGAGCTGTTTTTT. It encodes CASSRGTGDAGELFF. The entire variable domain, with the rest obtained from reference TRBV7-3 and TRBJ2-2, is as follows: GAGVSQTPSNKVTEKGKYVELRCDPISGHTALYWYRQSLGQGPEFLIYFQGTGAADDSGLPNDRFFAVRPEGSVSTLKIQRTERGDSAVYLCASSRGTGDAGELFFGEGSRLTVL.

V and J are TRBV14 and TRBJ2-3; 9 bases are a match to TRBD1. V trimming: 0 bases; J trimming: 7 bases; junction bases outside the gene matches: 17. Germline-derived CDR1 and CDR2 are SGHDN and FVKESK. This CDR3 is built from 19 residues. The CDR3 DNA reads TGTGCCAGCAGCCAAGATCTCCTGACCCGGGGGACAGGGATGAATACGCAGTATTTT. Protein product: CASSQDLLTRGTGMNTQYF.

The CDR3 region is CASSYTLVENTEAFF. As DNA, the CDR3 is TGTGCCAGCAGTTACACATTGGTCGAGAACACTGAAGCTTTCTTT. This chain joins TRBV6-5 and TRBJ1-1; D remains unclear. The CDR3 is 15 residues long. Trimming removed 2 bases at V and 1 base at J, with 11 bases between. Germline V gene data show CDR1 as MNHEY and CDR2 as SVGAGI.

The chain is built from TRBV5-5 and TRBJ2-7; possibly TRBD1 for D (7 bases). V was trimmed by 4 bases and J by 1 base, leaving 18 bases between them. The CDR3 is made up of 16 amino acids. Per germline, CDR1 SGHKS and CDR2 YYEKEE (reference sequence). In DNA form, the CDR3 reads TGTGCCAGCAGCCCCGCAGGGGGGACGGGGTCCTACGAGCAGTACTTC. It yields the protein CASSPAGGTGSYEQYF.

The gene calls are TRBV5-8 and TRBJ1-5, with D uncertain. Trimming removed 1 base from V and 0 bases from J, with 8 bases in between. The germline V gene encodes CDR1 SGHTS and CDR2 YDEGEE. The CDR3 is 15 residues long. The chain's CDR3 is CASSLPQYSNQPQHF. CDR3 in DNA: TGTGCCAGCAGCTTGCCCCAGTATAGCAATCAGCCCCAGCATTTT.

The chain employs TRBV6-1 and TRBJ2-2; 9 bases fit TRBD1. Germline-derived CDR1 and CDR2 are MNHNS and SASEGT. V dropped 2 bases and J dropped 1; count of bases not matched to a gene: 8. The CDR3 runs to 18 residues. CDR3 region: CASSERAPGQGNTGELFF. DNA of the CDR3: TGTGCCAGCAGTGAAAGAGCTCCGGGACAGGGGAACACCGGGGAGCTGTTTTTT.

The V and J genes are TRBV7-9 and TRBJ2-5, with a weak D call TRBD1 (6 bases). The CDR3 covers 12 residues. Germline V gene data show CDR1 as SEHNR and CDR2 as FQNEAQ (reference sequence). Trimming shortened V by 4 bases and J by 6 bases, and 9 bases separated the two germline ends. Here the CDR3 DNA reads TGTGCCAGCAGCTACGGGACACAGACCCAGTACTTC. Its protein product is CASSYGTQTQYF.

The rearrangement links TRBV6-1 to TRBJ1-2; TRBD1 aligns across 8 bases. This CDR3 is 15 amino acids long. The ends lost 5 bases at V and 2 bases at J; junction bases unmatched: 7. Germline assignment: CDR1 MNHNS and CDR2 SASEGT. CDR3 protein: CASSLRQGINYGYTF. DNA for the CDR3: TGTGCCAGCAGTCTCCGACAGGGGATAAACTATGGCTACACCTTC.

The rearrangement links TRBV6-1 to TRBJ2-5; D is possibly TRBD1 (5 bases). Germline CDR1 reads MNHNS; CDR2 reads SASEGT. This CDR3 has 12 residues. V lost 7 bases and J 5 bases, leaving 11 bases between the germline ends. The CDR3 bases are TGTGCCAGCAATGCAGGGATGGAGACCCAGTACTTC. It yields the protein CASNAGMETQYF.

In this sample, this clone turned up a few times. The chain is built from TRBV9 and TRBJ1-1, with D hard to call. The V and J ends lost 0 bases and 0 bases respectively, with 6 bases between them. CDR1 SGDLS and CDR2 YYNGEE come from the germline V gene. The CDR3 sequence is 14 residues long. The CDR3 coding sequence is TGTGCCAGCAGCGTAGGCGGAATGAACACTGAAGCTTTCTTT. This encodes CASSVGGMNTEAFF.

The sample holds a few counts of this clone. The chain is built from TRBV6-4 and TRBJ2-2, with 7 bases aligning to TRBD2. The trim removed 0 bases at V and 3 bases at J, leaving 1 base unmatched. There are 15 residues in the CDR3. CDR1 and CDR2 from the germline V gene are MRHNA and SNTAGT. The CDR3: CASSDSGGDTGELFF. CDR3 nucleotide sequence: TGTGCCAGCAGTGACTCGGGGGGGGACACCGGGGAGCTGTTTTTT.

The chain uses TRBV2 and TRBJ2-7; a possible D gene is TRBD1 (5 bases). The CDR3 has 16 amino acids. V lost 5 bases and J lost 1, with 18 bases in between. Germline assignment: CDR1 SNHLY and CDR2 FYNNEI. The CDR3 sequence: CASSRWPLGQSYEQYF. CDR3 bases: TGTGCCAGCAGTCGGTGGCCGCTGGGGCAATCCTACGAGCAGTACTTC.

CDR3 region: CASGLDPGDYEQYF. The CDR3 region has the DNA TGTGCTAGTGGTTTGGACCCAGGGGACTACGAGCAGTACTTC. This chain links TRBV12-5 with TRBJ2-7; weak D call: TRBD1 (6 bases). Germline V lookup: CDR1 LGHNT, CDR2 FRNRAP. This CDR3 is built from 14 residues. Trimming shortened V by 1 base and J by 3 bases, and 10 bases separated the two germline ends. Combining the CDR3 with reference TRBV12-5 and TRBJ2-7 gives the whole variable domain DARVTQTPRHKVTEMGQEVTMRCQPILGHNTVFWYRQTMMQGLELLAYFRNRAPLDDSGMPKDRFSAEMPDATLATLKIQPSEPRDSAVYFCASGLDPGDYEQYFGPGTRLTVT.

The CDR3 DNA sequence: TGTGCCAGCAGCTCGTACACAGGGTCCACAGATACGCAGTATTTT. Encoded protein: CASSSYTGSTDTQYF. The V call is TRBV7-2, the J call TRBJ2-3; D is perhaps TRBD1 (6 bases). The germline CDR1 and CDR2 sequences are SGHTA and FQGNSA. Deletions cut 4 bases from V and 2 bases from J, with 13 bases between. CDR3 length equals 15 residues.

The chain carries TRBV30 and TRBJ2-4; 8 bases line up with TRBD1. This CDR3 comprises 15 residues. V lost 3 bases and J lost 6; bases outside the gene matches: 10. Germline V gene lookup returns CDR1 GTSNPN and CDR2 SVGIG (reference sequence). The CDR3 spells CAWRTAGGSGNIQYF. The CDR3 region has the DNA TGTGCCTGGAGGACCGCAGGGGGCTCGGGAAACATTCAGTACTTC.

The chain recombines TRBV7-9 with TRBJ2-2, with D unresolved. The CDR3 runs to 14 residues. Germline lookup yields CDR1 SEHNR and CDR2 FQNEAQ (reference sequence). Trimming shortened V by 5 bases and J by 7 bases, and 14 bases separated the two germline ends. CDR3 residues: CASSHKSVVGELFF. The CDR3 DNA reads TGTGCCAGCAGCCACAAGAGCGTTGTCGGGGAGCTGTTTTTT. Full variable domain (remainder filled in from reference TRBV7-9 and TRBJ2-2): DTGVSQNPRHKITKRGQNVTFRCDPISEHNRLYWYRQTLGQGPEFLTYFQNEAQLEKSRLLSDRFSAERPKGSFSTLEIQRTEQGDSAMYLCASSHKSVVGELFFGEGSRLTVL.

The table lists this clone with a count of one. The V call is TRBV10-3, the J call TRBJ1-1; D possibly corresponds to TRBD1 (6 bases). Trimming shortened V by 6 bases and J by 0 bases, and 11 bases separated the two germline ends. Germline V gives CDR1 ENHRY, CDR2 SYGVKD. The CDR3 has 14 residues. CDR3 residues: CAIRGTTLNTEAFF. CDR3 nucleotides: TGTGCCATCAGAGGGACAACTCTGAACACTGAAGCTTTCTTT.

The genes are TRBV5-1 and TRBJ1-4; TRBD1 aligns across 9 bases. In germline, CDR1 is SGHRS, CDR2 YFSETQ. This CDR3 contains 17 residues. Trimming removed 5 bases from V and 0 bases from J; junction bases left unmatched: 8. This chain's CDR3 is CASRPGTGLSTNEKLFF. The CDR3 DNA follows: TGCGCCAGCAGACCCGGGACAGGGCTTTCAACTAATGAAAAACTGTTTTTT.

The J gene is TRBJ1-1, the V gene TRBV6-1; 8 bases agree with TRBD1. The trim removed 4 bases at V and 10 bases at J, leaving 8 bases unmatched. The germline V gene has CDR1 MNHNS and CDR2 SASEGT. The CDR3 consists of 13 residues. DNA for the CDR3: TGTGCCAGCAGTGGACAGGGGCCGGCCTCAGCTTTCTTT. Translation gives CASSGQGPASAFF.

With respect to this clone: The sample holds other DNA sequences that translate to the same CDR3. The chain joins TRBV6-1 to TRBJ1-5, with a possible D match to TRBD1 (5 bases). V was clipped by 2 bases and J by 1 base, with 9 bases between them. This CDR3 region has 15 residues. Germline assignment: CDR1 MNHNS and CDR2 SASEGT. The CDR3 sequence: CASSEYGGSNQPQHF. The CDR3 region has the DNA TGTGCCAGCAGTGAATATGGGGGGAGCAATCAGCCCCAGCATTTT.

This chain joins TRBV6-1 and TRBJ2-5; possibly TRBD1 for D (5 bases). The CDR3 spans 14 residues. Trimming took 8 bases from V and 5 from J, leaving 18 bases between them. Germline V gene sequence: CDR1 MNHNS, CDR2 SASEGT. In nucleotides, the CDR3 is TGTGCCAGCGTCCCCTCCAGGGCCCGGGAGACCCAGTACTTC. Protein: CASVPSRARETQYF.

The CDR3 bases are TGTGCCAGCAGTGTCGGGCAGAATCAAGAGACCCAGTACTTC. It encodes CASSVGQNQETQYF. This chain joins TRBV6-1 and TRBJ2-5; no clear D gene. Per the germline V gene, CDR1 is MNHNS and CDR2 is SASEGT. The CDR3 extends over 14 amino acids. V lost 4 bases, J lost 2 bases, and 11 bases lay in between.

The gene calls are TRBV9 and TRBJ1-1; possible D gene TRBD1, 5 bases. V lost 0 bases, J lost 0 bases, and 15 bases lay in between. CDR1 is SGDLS, CDR2 YYNGEE, per germline. The length of the CDR3 is 17 residues. The CDR3, as DNA: TGTGCCAGCAGCGTAGGCGACAGACAGTCCATGAACACTGAAGCTTTCTTT. Translated, it gives CASSVGDRQSMNTEAFF.

This sequence joins TRBV7-9 and TRBJ1-1; 8 positions match TRBD1. From germline, CDR1 is SEHNR and CDR2 FQNEAQ (reference sequence). This CDR3 is built from 15 residues. V lost 4 bases, J lost 3 bases, and 7 bases stayed unmatched. CDR3 sequence: CASSSQGAGDTEAFF. The CDR3 coding sequence is TGTGCCAGCAGCTCGCAGGGGGCTGGGGACACTGAAGCTTTCTTT. Combining the CDR3 with reference TRBV7-9 and TRBJ1-1 gives the whole variable domain DTGVSQNPRHKITKRGQNVTFRCDPISEHNRLYWYRQTLGQGPEFLTYFQNEAQLEKSRLLSDRFSAERPKGSFSTLEIQRTEQGDSAMYLCASSSQGAGDTEAFFGQGTRLTVV.

J is TRBJ2-1 and V is TRBV28; the match to TRBD2 covers 10 bases. This CDR3 comprises 12 residues. Germline CDR1 and CDR2: MDHEN and SYDVKM. V lost 5 bases to trimming and J lost 14 bases; unmatched junction nucleotides: 6. The CDR3 DNA reads as TGTGCCAGCAGTACTAGCGGGATTGTGAAGTTCTTC. It is translated as CASSTSGIVKFF.

The genes are TRBV30 and TRBJ2-1, with 13 bases identical to TRBD2. CDR1 is GTSNPN and CDR2 is SVGIG in the germline V gene (reference sequence). This CDR3 spans 14 amino acids. V gave up 3 bases and J gave up 7 bases; unmatched junction bases: 3. CDR3 residues: CAWSPTSGRNEQFF. CDR3 nucleotide sequence: TGTGCCTGGAGCCCGACTAGCGGGAGGAATGAGCAGTTCTTC.

The chain recombines TRBV11-3 with TRBJ2-7, with 7 nucleotides matching TRBD1. Trimming removed 4 bases from V and 4 bases from J; junction bases left unmatched: 7. The length of the CDR3 is 14 residues. In germline, CDR1 is SGHNT, CDR2 YENEEA. The CDR3 sequence is CASSSRTGKYEQYF. The CDR3 bases are TGTGCCAGCAGCTCGAGGACAGGAAAATACGAGCAGTACTTC. The variable domain in full, with the rest retrieved from reference TRBV11-3 and TRBJ2-7, is EAGVVQSPRYKIIEKKQPVAFWCNPISGHNTLYWYLQNLGQGPELLIRYENEEAVDDSQLPKDRFSAERLKGVDSTLKIQPAELGDSAVYLCASSSRTGKYEQYFGPGTRLTVT.

V is TRBV30 and J is TRBJ2-5; TRBD2 might be the D (6 bases). Between the trimmed V and J ends, which lost 3 bases and 9 bases, there was a span of 11 bases. The CDR3 loop spans 11 amino acids. Germline V lookup: CDR1 GTSNPN, CDR2 SVGIG (reference sequence). CDR3 amino acids: CAWRLGGAQYF. CDR3 nucleotides: TGTGCCTGGAGGCTCGGAGGGGCCCAGTACTTC.